Only a few counts were recorded for the clone carrying this TCR beta chain. Its specificity is not known. This entry is derived from a study of T cell repertoires in cytomegalovirus infection. TCRdb independently ran MiXCR on the reads; one entry per CDR3 protein. The table lists about 450,000 distinct CDR3 sequences, approximately 31% of them singletons. The germline gives CDR1 MGHRA, CDR2 YSYEKL. The V gene lost 0 bases and the J gene lost 5 bases, with 14 bases spanning the gap. The CDR3 loop spans 15 amino acids. Study conclusions and caveats: The response measured ex vivo was dominated by TCR beta clonotypes (HLA-C-restricted and CMV-specific).

What was sequenced was PBMCs. V usage is TRBV4-1 and J usage is TRBJ2-7; no firm D call. The clonotype originates from a human donor in good health (CMV status not recorded). Some clones in this sample may be carry-over from other donors' samples. CDR3 coding DNA: TGCGCCAGCAGCCAAGAGGTTTTACTGGGCAACGAGCAGTACTTC. It codes for CASSQEVLLGNEQYF.